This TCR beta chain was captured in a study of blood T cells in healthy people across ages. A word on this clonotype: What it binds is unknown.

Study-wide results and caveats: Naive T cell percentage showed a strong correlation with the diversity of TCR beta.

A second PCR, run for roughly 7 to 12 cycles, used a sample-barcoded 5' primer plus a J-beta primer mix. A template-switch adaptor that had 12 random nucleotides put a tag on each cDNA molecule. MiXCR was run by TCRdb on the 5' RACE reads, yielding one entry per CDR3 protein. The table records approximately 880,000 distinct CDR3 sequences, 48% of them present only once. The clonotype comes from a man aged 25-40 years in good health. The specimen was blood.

Written as DNA, the CDR3 is TGCGCCAGCAGCGATGGACAGCTCTACAATGAGCAGTACTTC. Translation gives CASSDGQLYNEQYF. This chain joins TRBV4-1 and TRBJ2-7; weak D call: TRBD1 (6 bases). This CDR3 has 14 residues. The V gene lost 5 bases and the J gene lost 7 bases, with 18 bases spanning the gap. The germline CDR1 and CDR2 sequences are MGHRA and YSYEKL.